This entry concerns a single T cell receptor (beta chain). Its cognate antigen is unknown. Unmatched junction bases numbered 12, after V lost 5 bases and J lost 7 bases. Germline lookup yields CDR1 SGHVS and CDR2 FQNEAQ. The CDR3 runs to 15 residues. This entry comes from a study of neoadjuvant anti-PD-1 for oral cavity cancer. Study-wide background: Patients without progression got a fourth dose around day 43.

Time point in this sample: after neoadjuvant nivolumab, at surgical resection. Patients were newly diagnosed with stage II-IVA oral cavity squamous cell carcinoma without prior systemic or radiation treatment. Measured with immunoSEQ multiplex PCR; TCRdb has only the in-frame clones, and not every one. The repertoire consists of about 23,000 clones, with under 55% occurring once and the leading ten covering almost 40%. Overall study results and limits: Greater tumor shrinkage accompanied bigger post-treatment sizes of preexisting clones.

Source: tumor tissue, taken after nivolumab (anti-PD-1) treatment. The receptor was isolated from a person aged 40 to 85 with oral cavity squamous cell carcinoma. V gene TRBV7-8 combines with J gene TRBJ2-7; 9 bases match TRBD1. The CDR3 loop is CASSTTGQGTGEQYF. DNA of the CDR3: TGTGCCAGCAGCACAACGGGACAGGGAACGGGTGAGCAGTACTTC.